A single T cell receptor beta chain is shown here with its context. The sample has other DNA sequences that encode this CDR3 too. This sample is drawn from a study of shared clonotypes between healthy human individuals. The method was immunoSEQ multiplex PCR; TCRdb's version includes in-frame clones alone and lacks a portion of them. This table has around 700,000 clones, 55% to 85% appearing once. Germline V lookup: CDR1 MNHEY, CDR2 SMNVEV (reference sequence). V was shortened by 6 bases and J by 5 bases, with 16 bases between the two germline ends. The CDR3 is made up of 14 amino acids. The receptor comes from a woman in her twenties or thirties in good health. Sample: memory CD4+ T cells sorted from blood. As to subset: CD45RA-negative fraction. V and J are TRBV27 and TRBJ1-2; TRBD1 is a possible D gene (5 bases). CDR3 in DNA: TGTGCCAGCAGCCCAAGTACAGGCGGATATGGCTACACCTTC. The encoded protein is CASSPSTGGYGYTF.